The 7 T cell receptor beta chains below were found in one sample sequenced in a study of beta chain features in type 1 diabetes. Expressed TCRB transcripts were sequenced because the isolated RNA had all been reverse transcribed beforehand. The data were produced by immunoSEQ multiplex PCR, yet TCRdb's version contains in-frame clones alone and is incomplete. The sample consists of about 260,000 clones, 24% of them appearing once. General study findings and limits: For Type 1 diabetes patients, all four CD4+ subsets carried TCRB CDR3s that were moderately but significantly shorter.

These receptors have no identified antigens. Sequencing was performed on naive CD4+ T cells from blood. Receptor source: a woman in her thirties with type 1 diabetes.

This clone occurred a few times. This chain uses TRBV30 with TRBJ1-2; D not certain. Germline CDR1 and CDR2: GTSNPN and SVGIG (reference sequence). The ends were cut back, 4 bases at V and 8 bases at J, with 20 bases in the middle. The CDR3 runs to 14 residues. CDR3 nucleotide sequence: TGTGCCTGGAAGTTCCTACAGCGGGCTTCGGGCTACACCTTC. It yields the protein CAWKFLQRASGYTF.

The sample holds a few counts of this clone. This sequence joins TRBV19 and TRBJ1-1; 7 bases fit TRBD1. Per germline, CDR1 LNHDA and CDR2 SQIVND (reference sequence). The V segment lost 4 bases and the J segment 3 bases; nucleotides outside the gene matches: 8. The CDR3 consists of 15 residues. CDR3 coding DNA: TGTGCCAGTAGTAGTCGGGACAGAGGTTACACTGAAGCTTTCTTT. This codes for CASSSRDRGYTEAFF.

The chain combines TRBV10-3 with TRBJ1-1; D gene uncertain. Trimming removed 2 bases from V and 6 bases from J, with 10 bases in between. The CDR3 consists of 13 residues. Germline CDR1 is ENHRY and CDR2 is SYGVKD. CDR3: CAISERREAEAFF. The CDR3 DNA follows: TGTGCCATCAGTGAGCGGCGTGAGGCTGAAGCTTTCTTT.

This clone was observed a handful of times. The chain carries TRBV18 and TRBJ2-7; possible D gene TRBD2, 5 bases. Germline V lookup: CDR1 KGHSH, CDR2 LQKENI. The CDR3 length is 14 residues. V lost 3 bases and J 5 bases, leaving 14 bases between the germline ends. CDR3 nucleotide sequence: TGTGCCAGCTCACCTAAGCGCACCGGGGACGAGCAGTACTTC. This translates into CASSPKRTGDEQYF.

This clone was seen only once. The chain carries TRBV18 and TRBJ1-1; weak D call: TRBD1 (6 bases). The CDR3 runs to 13 residues. Germline V gene sequence: CDR1 KGHSH, CDR2 LQKENI. V was trimmed by 8 bases and J by 1 base, leaving 11 bases between them. The CDR3, as DNA: TGTGCCAGCCTCAGGGACAAGAACACTGAAGCTTTCTTT. Amino acid sequence: CASLRDKNTEAFF.

A few counts support this clone. J is TRBJ2-3 and V is TRBV27; TRBD2 is a possible D gene (6 bases). Trimming stripped 5 bases from V and 4 bases from J, with 16 bases between. The CDR3 covers 15 residues. CDR1 MNHEY and CDR2 SMNVEV come from the germline V gene (reference sequence). CDR3 bases: TGTGCCAGCAGTCGAGCGGGCGTCCTGGCAGATACGCAGTATTTT. Protein sequence: CASSRAGVLADTQYF.

This clone turned up a few times. The J gene is TRBJ2-7, the V gene TRBV29-1, with D possibly matching TRBD1 (5 bases). Trimming shortened V by 2 bases and J by 2 bases, and 16 bases separated the two germline ends. The CDR3 is made up of 15 amino acids. The germline CDR1 and CDR2 sequences are SQVTM and ANQGSEA. For the CDR3, the DNA is TGCAGCGTTGAATCCCTCAGGCAGGGAACCTACGAGCAGTACTTC. It encodes CSVESLRQGTYEQYF.